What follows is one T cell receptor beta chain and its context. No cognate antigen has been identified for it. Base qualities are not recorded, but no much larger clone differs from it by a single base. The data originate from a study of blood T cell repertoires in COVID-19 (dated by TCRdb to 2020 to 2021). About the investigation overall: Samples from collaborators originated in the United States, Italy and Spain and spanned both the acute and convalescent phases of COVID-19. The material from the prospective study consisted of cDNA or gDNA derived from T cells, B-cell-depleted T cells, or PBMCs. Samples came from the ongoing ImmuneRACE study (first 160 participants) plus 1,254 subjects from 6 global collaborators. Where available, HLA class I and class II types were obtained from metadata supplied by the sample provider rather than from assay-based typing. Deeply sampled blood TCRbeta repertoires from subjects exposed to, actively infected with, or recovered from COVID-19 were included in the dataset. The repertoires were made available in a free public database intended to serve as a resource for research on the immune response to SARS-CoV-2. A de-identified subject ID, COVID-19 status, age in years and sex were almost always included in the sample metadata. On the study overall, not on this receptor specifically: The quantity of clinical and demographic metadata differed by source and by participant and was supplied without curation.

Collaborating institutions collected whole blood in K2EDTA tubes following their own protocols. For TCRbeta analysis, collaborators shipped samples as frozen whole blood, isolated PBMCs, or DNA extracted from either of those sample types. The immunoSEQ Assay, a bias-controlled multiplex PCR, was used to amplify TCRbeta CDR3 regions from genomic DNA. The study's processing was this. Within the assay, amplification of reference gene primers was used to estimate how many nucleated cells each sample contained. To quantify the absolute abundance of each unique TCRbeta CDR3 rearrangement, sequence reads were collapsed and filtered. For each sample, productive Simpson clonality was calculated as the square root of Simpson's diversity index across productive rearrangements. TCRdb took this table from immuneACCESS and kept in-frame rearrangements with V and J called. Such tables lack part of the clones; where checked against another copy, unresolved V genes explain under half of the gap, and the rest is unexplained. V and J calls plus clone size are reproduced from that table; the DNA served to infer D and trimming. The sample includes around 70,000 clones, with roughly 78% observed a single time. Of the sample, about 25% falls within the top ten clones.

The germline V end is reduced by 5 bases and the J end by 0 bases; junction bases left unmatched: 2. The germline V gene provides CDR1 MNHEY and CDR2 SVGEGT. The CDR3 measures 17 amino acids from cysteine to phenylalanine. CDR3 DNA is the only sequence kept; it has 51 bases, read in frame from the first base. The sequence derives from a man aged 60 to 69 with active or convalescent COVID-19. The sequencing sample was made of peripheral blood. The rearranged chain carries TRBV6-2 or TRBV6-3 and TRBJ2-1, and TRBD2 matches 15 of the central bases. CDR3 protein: CASSGLAGGSSYNEQFF. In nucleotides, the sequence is TGTGCCAGCAGTGGACTAGCGGGGGGGAGCTCCTACAATGAGCAGTTCTTC.